This entry is about one T cell receptor beta chain. Libraries of TCR beta came from iRepertoire HTBI primers plus Arm-PCR of CDR3 regions. TCRdb re-called the multiplex PCR reads through MiXCR, storing one row per CDR3 protein. The data contain about 460,000 distinct CDR3 sequences, approximately 22% of them singletons. The CDR3 spans 12 residues. Looked up from germline, CDR1 is LNHDA and CDR2 is SQIVND (reference sequence). The time point is: persistent/refractory GD, antithyroid drugs over 5 years with positive TRAb. The TCR library used RNA extracted from PBMCs. This sample stems from a study of regulatory T cells in long-lasting Graves disease. Looking at the study overall: Patients met the persistent Graves' disease definition after over 5 years of antithyroid drugs with positive TSH receptor antibodies.

This chain links TRBV19 with TRBJ2-7, with 8 bases fitting TRBD1. This receptor was identified in a female donor with Graves disease. This material consisted of peripheral blood mononuclear cells (PBMCs), taken when the disease was refractory, from a patient treated with antithyroid drugs. The CDR3 spells CATQGAVYEQYF. The DNA of the CDR3 is TGTGCAACCCAGGGGGCTGTCTACGAGCAGTACTTC. Supplemented by reference TRBV19 and TRBJ2-7, the full variable domain reads DGGITQSPKYLFRKEGQNVTLSCEQNLNHDAMYWYRQDPGQGLRLIYYSQIVNDFQKGDIAEGYSVSREKKESFPLTVTSAQKNPTAFYLCATQGAVYEQYFGPGTRLTVT.